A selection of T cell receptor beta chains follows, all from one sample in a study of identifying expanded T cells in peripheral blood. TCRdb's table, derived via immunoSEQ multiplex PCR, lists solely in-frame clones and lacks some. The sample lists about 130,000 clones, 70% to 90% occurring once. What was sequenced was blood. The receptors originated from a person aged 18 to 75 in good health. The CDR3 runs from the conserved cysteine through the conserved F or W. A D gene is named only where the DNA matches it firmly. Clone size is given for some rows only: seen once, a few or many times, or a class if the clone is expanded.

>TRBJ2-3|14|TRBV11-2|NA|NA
TGTGCCAGCAGCTTAGCTAGTTTTACAGATACGCAGTATTTT
CASSLASFTDTQYF
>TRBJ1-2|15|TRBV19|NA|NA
TGTGCCAGTAGTACGGCTTTAACGGGTGGAGAAGGCTACACCTTC
CASSTALTGGEGYTF
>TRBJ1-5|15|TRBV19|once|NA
TGTGCCAGTAGGACCCTACAGGGCCCCGATCAGCCCCAGCATTTT
CASRTLQGPDQPQHF
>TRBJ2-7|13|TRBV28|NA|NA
TGTGCCAGCAGTTTATGGGACAGCTACGAGCAGTACTTC
CASSLWDSYEQYF
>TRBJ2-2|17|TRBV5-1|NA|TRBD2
TGCGCCAGCAGCTTGCGAACGGGACTAGCGGGAGGAGGGGAGCTGTTTTTT
CASSLRTGLAGGGELFF
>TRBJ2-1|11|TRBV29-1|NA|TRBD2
TGCAGCGTGTTAACCGGGACTAGCGCGCTCTTC
CSVLTGTSALF
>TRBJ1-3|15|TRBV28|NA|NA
TGTGCCAGCAGTTTAGGCCAGGGACTTGGAAACACCATATATTTT
CASSLGQGLGNTIYF
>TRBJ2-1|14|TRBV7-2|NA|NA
TGTGCCAGCAGCTCTCGGACGACCTACAATGAGCAGTTCTTC
CASSSRTTYNEQFF
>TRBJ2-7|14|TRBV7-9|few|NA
TGTGCCAGCAGCCCTCCGGGACGATCCTACGAGCAGTACTTC
CASSPPGRSYEQYF
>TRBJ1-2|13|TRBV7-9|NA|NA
TGTGCCAGCAGCCGTGACAGCGACTATGGCTACACCTTC
CASSRDSDYGYTF
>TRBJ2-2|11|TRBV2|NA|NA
TGTGCCAGCACAGGGGCCCGGGAGCTGTTTTTT
CASTGARELFF
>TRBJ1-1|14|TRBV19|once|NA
TGTGCCAGTAGTACGAATACAGGGAGACCTGAAGCTTTCTTT
CASSTNTGRPEAFF
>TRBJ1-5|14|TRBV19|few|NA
TGTGCCAGTAGTATAGATCTAAGGAATCAGCCCCAGCATTTT
CASSIDLRNQPQHF
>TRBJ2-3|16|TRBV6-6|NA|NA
TGTGCCAGCAGTTACTCGACCGGGGTCAACACAGATACGCAGTATTTT
CASSYSTGVNTDTQYF
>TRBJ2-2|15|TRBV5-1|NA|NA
TGCGCCAGCAGTCTCAAGAGGTATGACGCCGGGGAGCTGTTTTTT
CASSLKRYDAGELFF
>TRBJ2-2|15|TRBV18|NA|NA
TGTGCCAGCTCACCAAGGAAAGGAAACACCGGGGAGCTGTTTTTT
CASSPRKGNTGELFF
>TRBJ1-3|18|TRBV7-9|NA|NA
TGTGCCAGCAACCCAACAAACCGGGACCGCGACTCTGGAAACACCATATATTTT
CASNPTNRDRDSGNTIYF
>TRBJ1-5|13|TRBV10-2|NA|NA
TGCGCCAGCGCCACAGGAGTTAATCAGCCCCAGCATTTT
CASATGVNQPQHF
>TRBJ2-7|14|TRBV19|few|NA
TGTGCCAGTAGTAATACGGGAGTGAGCTACGAGCAGTACTTC
CASSNTGVSYEQYF
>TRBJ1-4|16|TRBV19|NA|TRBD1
TGTGCCAGTAGTATAAACAGGGGACGGGCTAATGAAAAACTGTTTTTT
CASSINRGRANEKLFF
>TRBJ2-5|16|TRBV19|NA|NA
TGTGCCAGTAGTATGAGTCGGCAGGCTTGGAGAGAGACCCAGTACTTC
CASSMSRQAWRETQYF
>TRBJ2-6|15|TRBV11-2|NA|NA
TGTGCCAGCAGCTTAGGGGGCTCTGGGGCCAACGTCCTGACTTTC
CASSLGGSGANVLTF
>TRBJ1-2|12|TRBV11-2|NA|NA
TGTGCCAGCAGCAATGGGGCGGCTGACTACACCTTC
CASSNGAADYTF
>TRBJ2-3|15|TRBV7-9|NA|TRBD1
TGTGCCAGCAGCTTAGGGGACAGGGGGGAAGATACGCAGTATTTT
CASSLGDRGEDTQYF
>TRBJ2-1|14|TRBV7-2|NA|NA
TGTGCCAGCAGCTTAAACTTTTTTGTAGGTGAGCAGTTCTTC
CASSLNFFVGEQFF
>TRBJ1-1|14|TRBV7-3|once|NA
TGTGCCAGCAGCTTGGGGTATGGGAACACTGAAGCTTTCTTT
CASSLGYGNTEAFF
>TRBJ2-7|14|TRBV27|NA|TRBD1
TGTGCCAGCAAAGACAGGGTGGTCGGTTACGAGCAGTACTTC
CASKDRVVGYEQYF
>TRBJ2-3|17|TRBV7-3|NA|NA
TGTGCCAGCAGCTTAACGGGGGCAGTCAGCACGCCAGATACGCAGTATTTT
CASSLTGAVSTPDTQYF